One TCR beta chain is described in this entry. From germline, CDR1 is LGHDT and CDR2 YNNKEL (reference sequence). CDR3 length: 15 residues. The ends were cut back, 1 base at V and 3 bases at J, with 13 bases in the middle. This sample was included in a study of T cells in Graves' hyperthyroidism and ophthalmopathy. Amplification yielded TCR beta CDR3 regions, with RNA transcripts as the source. In the first-round RT-PCR of the TCR CDR3, the HTBI primer set was used. TCRdb analysed the multiplex PCR reads with MiXCR anew, one entry per CDR3 protein. Here the sample spans nearly 250,000 distinct CDR3 sequences, around 26% being singletons.

Sequenced input: blood. This receptor was identified in a woman between 40 and 50 years old with Graves' ophthalmopathy. The rearrangement links TRBV3-1 to TRBJ2-7, with D perhaps TRBD1 (5 bases). CDR3 sequence reads: CASSQASVGDYEQYF. The CDR3, as DNA: TGTGCCAGCAGCCAAGCTTCAGTAGGGGACTACGAGCAGTACTTC.